Listed below are T cell receptor beta chains from one sample, sequenced in a study of human versus mouse CDR3 diversity and MHC coevolution. Assay: immunoSEQ multiplex PCR; the TCRdb copy retains only in-frame clones and omits some. The sample holds 55,000 to 65,000 clones, 85% to 95% seen once. Material: naive CD4+ T cells from blood. Receptor source: a person between 55 and 70 years old in good health. The CDR3 runs from the conserved cysteine through the conserved F or W. A D gene is named only where the DNA matches it firmly. Rows may omit the clone size; those that give it use once, few, many or a size class.

TRBD2 | TRBJ2-5 | NA | TRBV4-1 | TGCGCCAGCAGCCAACCCTCCGGGGGGAGCGGGACCCAGTACTTC | CASSQPSGGSGTQYF
TRBD2 | TRBJ2-3 | NA | TRBV5-8 | TGTGCCAGCAGTTTTAGACTAGCGGGAAAGGCAGATACGCAGTATTTT | CASSFRLAGKADTQYF
NA | TRBJ1-1 | NA | TRBV10-3 | TGTGCCACCAAGGAGGGGTTGGCTGAAGCTTTCTTT | CATKEGLAEAFF
TRBD1 | TRBJ1-1 | NA | TRBV27 | TGTGCCAGCAGTTTAGGGGGACAGGGCATGACTGAAGCTTTCTTT | CASSLGGQGMTEAFF
TRBD2 | TRBJ2-1 | once | TRBV30 | TGTGCCGGATGGACTAGCGGGAACTATGAGCAGTTCTTC | CAGWTSGNYEQFF
TRBD1 | TRBJ2-2 | NA | TRBV7-9 | TGTGCCAGCAGCCAGCCGGGACAGAGAACCGGGGAGCTGTTTTTT | CASSQPGQRTGELFF
TRBD1 | TRBJ2-5 | NA | TRBV5-1 | TGCGCCAGCAGCATGGCAGGGACAGAAAGGCAAGAGACCCAGTACTTC | CASSMAGTERQETQYF
NA | TRBJ2-7 | NA | TRBV6-5 | TGTGCCAGCAGTTACCCCGGGGTTGGCGAGCAGTACTTC | CASSYPGVGEQYF
TRBD2 | TRBJ2-3 | NA | TRBV7-2 | TGTGCCAGCAGCTTCCGGGGGGGCGGGGGAAGCACAGATACGCAGTATTTT | CASSFRGGGGSTDTQYF
NA | TRBJ2-3 | NA | TRBV2 | TGTGCCAGCAGGGCAATGGGCACAGATACGCAGTATTTT | CASRAMGTDTQYF
TRBD1 | TRBJ2-5 | NA | TRBV27 | TGTGCCAGCAGTTTCCGGGACAGGGTAGAGACCCAGTACTTC | CASSFRDRVETQYF
TRBD1 | TRBJ1-2 | NA | TRBV11-3 | TGTGCCAGCAGCCACCGACAGGGGGCACGCGGCTACACCTTC | CASSHRQGARGYTF
TRBD1 | TRBJ1-1 | once | TRBV6-5 | TGTGCCAGCAGTTACGGGCAGGGGGACACTGAAGCTTTCTTT | CASSYGQGDTEAFF
NA | TRBJ2-6 | once | TRBV21-1 | NA | CASSKVTGRVGSGANVLTF
TRBD1 | TRBJ2-7 | NA | TRBV29-1 | TGCAGCGTTACGACAGGGGGCTCCTACGAGCAGTACTTC | CSVTTGGSYEQYF
NA | TRBJ2-5 | NA | TRBV5-6 | TGTGCCAGCAGCTCCTTACAAGAGACCCAGTACTTC | CASSSLQETQYF
NA | TRBJ2-2 | NA | TRBV21-1 | TGTGCCAGCTCGGACAGCGGGGAGCTGTTTTTT | CASSDSGELFF
NA | TRBJ2-5 | NA | TRBV9 | TGTGCCAGCAGCCCTCGGAGTCTTGGGGGGTATGAGACCCAGTACTTC | CASSPRSLGGYETQYF
TRBD2 | TRBJ2-3 | NA | TRBV6-5 | TGTGCCAGCAGTTGGACTAGCGGGAGCCCAGATACGCAGTATTTT | CASSWTSGSPDTQYF
NA | TRBJ1-2 | NA | TRBV5-1 | TGCGCCAGCAGCTTGGGTGACACCCGGAACCATGGCTACACCTTC | CASSLGDTRNHGYTF
TRBD2 | TRBJ2-3 | once | TRBV5-1 | TGCGCCAGCATGCGGGAGGGCCCTCCTAGCACAGATACGCAGTATTTT | CASMREGPPSTDTQYF
NA | TRBJ1-1 | NA | TRBV7-8 | TGTGCCAGCAGCTCGGACGGGCGGCGGGGCACTGAAGCTTTCTTT | CASSSDGRRGTEAFF
NA | TRBJ1-2 | NA | TRBV6-1 | TGTGCCAGCAGTGTACAGATAGAAGGCTACACCTTC | CASSVQIEGYTF
TRBD1 | TRBJ1-5 | few | TRBV6-5 | TGTGCCAGCAGTTACTCGACAGGGCCCCATCAGCCCCAGCATTTT | CASSYSTGPHQPQHF
NA | TRBJ2-7 | NA | TRBV19 | TGTGCCAGTAGTATCTCAACAGGGCTTTACTCCTACGAGCAGTACTTC | CASSISTGLYSYEQYF
NA | TRBJ1-2 | NA | TRBV27 | TGTGCCAGCAGGCCCACGGGGAGAGATGGCTACACCTTC | CASRPTGRDGYTF
TRBD2 | TRBJ2-2 | NA | TRBV4-1 | TGCGCCAGCAGCCCGTGGCCTCTAGCGGGAGTCCCCGGGGAGCTGTTTTTT | CASSPWPLAGVPGELFF
NA | TRBJ2-7 | NA | TRBV5-1 | TGCGCCAGCAGCCCCGGACAGACCTACGAGCAGTACTTC | CASSPGQTYEQYF
TRBD2 | TRBJ2-3 | NA | TRBV9 | TGTGCCAGCAGCGTCCCTAGCGGTACAGATACGCAGTATTTT | CASSVPSGTDTQYF
NA | TRBJ2-1 | NA | TRBV6-6 | TGTGCCAGCAGGAGACTAGATAATGAGCAGTTCTTC | CASRRLDNEQFF
TRBD1 | TRBJ1-5 | NA | TRBV19 | TGTGCCAGTACCCCGGGACAGCGGAATCAGCCCCAGCATTTT | CASTPGQRNQPQHF
TRBD2 | TRBJ2-2 | NA | TRBV14 | TGTGCCAGCCGGACTAGCGGGAGTCTCTTATCCGGGGAGCTGTTTTTT | CASRTSGSLLSGELFF
NA | TRBJ2-2 | NA | TRBV5-1 | TGCGCCAGCAGCTTGGATCCCAGGGCGAACACCGGGGAGCTGTTTTTT | CASSLDPRANTGELFF
NA | TRBJ1-1 | NA | TRBV5-1 | TGCGCCAGCTCCATATCGGGGGGGAACACTGAAGCTTTCTTT | CASSISGGNTEAFF
NA | TRBJ1-1 | NA | TRBV7-9 | TGTGCCAGCAGATACGATTCAGGGGACACTGAAGCTTTCTTT | CASRYDSGDTEAFF
NA | TRBJ2-1 | NA | TRBV4-1 | TGCGCCAGCAGCCATCCCTCGCGGGGCAACTCCTACAATGAGCAGTTCTTC | CASSHPSRGNSYNEQFF
TRBD1 | TRBJ1-5 | NA | TRBV6-5 | TGTGCCAGCAGTCCGGACAGGAATCAGCCCCAGCATTTT | CASSPDRNQPQHF
NA | TRBJ1-1 | NA | TRBV19 | TGTGCCAGTAGTATAGGGAGGGGCACTGAAGCTTTCTTT | CASSIGRGTEAFF
NA | TRBJ2-5 | NA | TRBV2 | TGTGCCAGCAGTGAAGTAACATTACAAGAGACCCAGTACTTC | CASSEVTLQETQYF
NA | TRBJ1-2 | NA | TRBV7-8 | TGTGCCAGCAGCCCACAGGACAAAGTTCTCCGAAACTATGGCTACACCTTC | CASSPQDKVLRNYGYTF
TRBD2 | TRBJ2-1 | NA | TRBV6-5 | TGTGCCAGCAGACTCCTAGCGGGAGCTGATAATGAGCAGTTCTTC | CASRLLAGADNEQFF
NA | TRBJ2-2 | NA | TRBV11-1 | TGTGCCAGCAGCTTAGAGTCCAGAACCGGGGAGCTGTTTTTT | CASSLESRTGELFF
TRBD2 | TRBJ2-5 | NA | TRBV5-1 | TGCGCCAGCAGCTTTACACGGGAGGGCCAGGGGGAGACCCAGTACTTC | CASSFTREGQGETQYF
NA | TRBJ2-7 | NA | TRBV9 | TGTGCCAGCAGCGTAGGACTAGGGTTAGTCTACGAGCAGTACTTC | CASSVGLGLVYEQYF
NA | TRBJ1-2 | NA | TRBV6-1 | TGTGCCAGCAGGGGCAGGGAAGTGCACAACTATGGCTACACCTTC | CASRGREVHNYGYTF
NA | TRBJ2-7 | NA | TRBV14 | TGTGCCAGCAGCCACAGGGAGGTGTCCTACGAGCAGTACTTC | CASSHREVSYEQYF
TRBD1 | TRBJ1-1 | NA | TRBV2 | TGTGCCAGCATCCCACAGGGGGATACTGAAGCTTTCTTT | CASIPQGDTEAFF
NA | TRBJ2-1 | once | TRBV4-1 | TGCGCCAGCAGCCAAGGGCTATGGCGGGACCTCTACAATGAGCAGTTCTTC | CASSQGLWRDLYNEQFF